These 5 T cell receptor beta chains share one sample of origin, sequenced in a study of cytomegalovirus exposure and HLA in healthy donors (dated by TCRdb to 2016 to 2017). Preparation of the library involved the immunoSEQ multiplex PCR assay. For the multiplex PCR, a mixture combining 60 forward primers for TCR Vbeta segments and 13 reverse primers for TCR Jbeta segments was used. The table comes from immuneACCESS by way of TCRdb, which keeps in-frame sequences with V and J called. Part of the clones is missing from these tables; in studies checked, under half for an unresolved V gene and the rest for unknown reasons. For this sample there are roughly 130,000 clones; approximately 69% appear just once. Approximately 6.3% of the sample is taken by the ten largest. The specimen sequenced was PBMCs. Source of these receptors: a man aged 35 to 55 in good health and CMV-seropositive.

This chain joins TRBV5-1 and TRBJ1-4, with 9 nucleotides matching TRBD1. CDR1 is SGHRS and CDR2 is YFSETQ in the germline V gene. The V and J ends lost 4 bases and 7 bases, in that order; junction bases with no gene match: 8. This CDR3 spans 15 amino acids. This CDR3 reads CASSPQQGALEKLFF. The CDR3 nucleotides read TGCGCCAGCAGCCCTCAACAGGGGGCGCTTGAAAAACTGTTTTTT. The full variable domain, in which reference TRBV5-1 and TRBJ1-4 provide the parts outside the CDR3, is KAGVTQTPRYLIKTRGQQVTLSCSPISGHRSVSWYQQTPGQGLQFLFEYFSETQRNKGNFPGRFSGRQFSNSRSEMNVSTLELGDSALYLCASSPQQGALEKLFFGSGTQLSVL.

This clone was counted between two and nine times. The chain links TRBV10-3 to TRBJ2-7, with TRBD1 matching over 9 bases. The J segment lost 2 bases and the V segment lost 4 bases, leaving 3 bases of the junction unmatched. Germline-derived CDR1 and CDR2 are ENHRY and SYGVKD. The CDR3 extends over 14 amino acids. The CDR3 is CAISVGQGTYEQYF. Written as DNA, the CDR3 is TGTGCCATCAGTGTCGGACAGGGGACCTACGAGCAGTACTTC.

This clone was observed a few times. The CDR3 nucleotides are TGTGCCACGGGGCGGGGAGGGAGCACCGGGGAGCTGTTTTTT. Its protein product is CATGRGGSTGELFF. The chain has TRBV27 and TRBJ2-2, with 7 nucleotides matching TRBD2. This CDR3 has 14 amino acids. V lost 10 bases and J lost 4; bases outside the gene matches: 9. Per the germline V gene, CDR1 is MNHEY and CDR2 is SMNVEV (reference sequence).

The chain combines TRBV5-1 with TRBJ2-1; 7 bases align to TRBD1. This CDR3 spans 14 amino acids. Unmatched junction bases numbered 7, after V lost 4 bases and J lost 6 bases. Germline V lookup: CDR1 SGHRS, CDR2 YFSETQ. In nucleotides, the CDR3 is TGCGCCAGCAGCCCATGGGACAGCATCAATGAGCAGTTCTTC. Translating gives CASSPWDSINEQFF. The full variable domain, its missing parts supplied by reference TRBV5-1 and TRBJ2-1, is KAGVTQTPRYLIKTRGQQVTLSCSPISGHRSVSWYQQTPGQGLQFLFEYFSETQRNKGNFPGRFSGRQFSNSRSEMNVSTLELGDSALYLCASSPWDSINEQFFGPGTRLTVL.

This rearrangement joins TRBV6-5 to TRBJ2-1, with 11 bases that match TRBD2. In germline, CDR1 is MNHEY, CDR2 SVGAGI. With V trimmed by 2 bases and J by 7 bases, 7 bases remained unmatched. The CDR3 covers 16 residues. This CDR3 is CASSYRGTSGLNEQFF. The CDR3 DNA reads TGTGCCAGCAGTTACCGAGGGACTAGCGGACTAAATGAGCAGTTCTTC.